These 26 T cell receptor beta chains share one sample of origin, sequenced in a study of T cell responses to AZD1222 COVID-19 vaccine (dated by TCRdb to the early 2020s). This sample's time point label indicates: about 28 days (+/-7) after the second vaccine dose. Libraries were built with the immunoSEQ multiplex PCR assay. As stored in TCRdb, this immuneACCESS dataset retains in-frame rearrangements with V and J assigned. A fraction of the clones does not appear; measured against another copy, unresolved V genes explain less than half of the discrepancy, and the remainder lacks a known reason. The sample has roughly 40,000 clones on record, roughly 87% of them singletons. The ten largest clones capture approximately 40% of the sample. This material consisted of peripheral blood, taken 28 days after the second AZD1222 dose. These TCRs come from an adult who received the AZD1222 COVID-19 vaccine.

The CDR3 bases are TGTGCCAGCTCACCTTCCAGGGTAGGATCACCCCTCCACTTT. Amino acids: CASSPSRVGSPLHF. This chain links TRBV18 with TRBJ1-6; D is perhaps TRBD1 (5 bases). This CDR3 region has 14 residues. The germline V gene encodes CDR1 KGHSH and CDR2 LQKENI. The V gene lost 3 bases and the J gene lost 10 bases, with 13 bases spanning the gap.

V gene TRBV19 combines with J gene TRBJ2-5, with a possible D match to TRBD2 (5 bases). CDR1 LNHDA and CDR2 SQIVND come from the germline V gene (reference sequence). Trimming took 9 bases from V and 7 from J, leaving 15 bases between them. CDR3 length: 12 residues. The CDR3 nucleotides read TGTGCCAGCGCAGTCACCGAGGGGACCCAGTACTTC. As protein: CASAVTEGTQYF.

This chain links TRBV30 with TRBJ1-5; maybe TRBD1 (6 bases). Trimming pared 1 base from V and 4 bases from J, leaving 8 bases between. CDR1 is GTSNPN, CDR2 SVGIG, per germline (reference sequence). CDR3 size: 13 residues. The CDR3: CAWSGQGNQPQHF. The DNA of the CDR3 is TGTGCCTGGAGTGGGCAGGGGAATCAGCCCCAGCATTTT.

The J gene is TRBJ1-1, the V gene TRBV5-5; unclear D gene. The germline gives CDR1 SGHKS, CDR2 YYEKEE (reference sequence). V was trimmed by 1 base and J by 1 base, leaving 5 bases between them. The length of the CDR3 is 13 residues. The CDR3 is CASSLKPNTEAFF. In DNA, the CDR3 is TGTGCCAGCAGCTTGAAGCCGAACACTGAAGCTTTCTTT.

This chain uses TRBV10-1 with TRBJ1-1; the D gene is possibly TRBD1 (5 bases). This CDR3 spans 15 amino acids. Deletions cut 6 bases from V and 1 base from J, with 15 bases between. Per the germline V gene, CDR1 is WNHNN and CDR2 is SYGVQD (reference sequence). The CDR3, as DNA: TGCGCCAGCAGAGACCGACAGAATCAGAACACTGAAGCTTTCTTT. Its translation is CASRDRQNQNTEAFF.

The chain uses TRBV5-5 and TRBJ2-5, with D maybe TRBD2 (6 bases). V lost 6 bases to trimming and J lost 1 base, with 10 bases between them. Germline CDR1 SGHKS, CDR2 YYEKEE (reference sequence). CDR3 size: 13 residues. The DNA for the CDR3 is TGTGCCAGCACCCAGCGGGCCCAAGAGACCCAGTACTTC. It specifies CASTQRAQETQYF.

The V gene is TRBV9, the J gene TRBJ1-4, with D possibly matching TRBD1 (6 bases). V was trimmed by 4 bases and J by 8 bases, leaving 27 bases between them. Looked up from germline, CDR1 is SGDLS and CDR2 is YYNGEE. The CDR3 contains 18 residues. The CDR3 protein is CASSPRLGGQRRREKLFF. The CDR3 DNA reads as TGTGCCAGCAGCCCCCGCTTAGGTGGACAGAGGAGAAGAGAAAAACTGTTTTTT.

The CDR3 DNA reads as TGTGCCAGTAGTATAGATACGGGTTTCACTGAAGCTTTCTTT. It is translated as CASSIDTGFTEAFF. The chain carries TRBV19 and TRBJ1-1; unclear D gene. Germline assignment: CDR1 LNHDA and CDR2 SQIVND (reference sequence). V was shortened by 0 bases and J by 4 bases, with 9 bases between the two germline ends. The CDR3 has 14 amino acids.

The chain uses TRBV7-9 and TRBJ2-2, with TRBD1 matching 8 bases. The CDR3 contains 15 residues. Germline CDR1 SEHNR, CDR2 FQNEAQ (reference sequence). V was clipped by 5 bases and J by 6 bases; unmatched bases: 8. The CDR3: CASSPTGVGAGELFF. The CDR3 DNA sequence: TGTGCCAGCAGCCCGACAGGGGTCGGTGCCGGGGAGCTGTTTTTT. Complete variable domain (other parts from reference TRBV7-9 and TRBJ2-2): DTGVSQNPRHKITKRGQNVTFRCDPISEHNRLYWYRQTLGQGPEFLTYFQNEAQLEKSRLLSDRFSAERPKGSFSTLEIQRTEQGDSAMYLCASSPTGVGAGELFFGEGSRLTVL.

The genes are TRBV4-1 and TRBJ1-5; D is perhaps TRBD1 (5 bases). Trimming removed 8 bases at V and 0 bases at J, with 14 bases between. This CDR3 is 15 amino acids long. Germline CDR1 MGHRA, CDR2 YSYEKL. The CDR3 sequence: CASEAGTYSNQPQHF. In DNA, the CDR3 is TGCGCCAGCGAGGCAGGGACCTATAGCAATCAGCCCCAGCATTTT.

The rearrangement uses TRBV7-2 and TRBJ2-2; D ambiguous. Deletions cut 0 bases from V and 5 bases from J, with 4 bases between. The CDR3 is made up of 13 amino acids. Germline V CDR1 and CDR2: SGHTA, FQGNSA. CDR3 residues: CASSLAPTGELFF. The DNA for the CDR3 is TGTGCCAGCAGCTTAGCACCTACCGGGGAGCTGTTTTTT. The full variable domain, its missing parts supplied by reference TRBV7-2 and TRBJ2-2, is GAGVSQSPSNKVTEKGKDVELRCDPISGHTALYWYRQSLGQGLEFLIYFQGNSAPDKSGLPSDRFSAERTGGSVSTLTIQRTQQEDSAVYLCASSLAPTGELFFGEGSRLTVL.

The rearrangement links TRBV7-2 to TRBJ2-3; the match to TRBD2 covers 7 bases. In germline, CDR1 is SGHTA, CDR2 FQGNSA. Unmatched junction bases numbered 11, after V lost 8 bases and J lost 3 bases. CDR3 size: 15 residues. The CDR3 spells CASGYAGVTTDTQYF. As DNA, the CDR3 is TGTGCCAGCGGCTACGCGGGGGTCACGACAGATACGCAGTATTTT. Together with reference TRBV7-2 and TRBJ2-3, the CDR3 gives the full variable domain: GAGVSQSPSNKVTEKGKDVELRCDPISGHTALYWYRQSLGQGLEFLIYFQGNSAPDKSGLPSDRFSAERTGGSVSTLTIQRTQQEDSAVYLCASGYAGVTTDTQYFGPGTRLTVL.

The rearrangement joins TRBV7-9 to TRBJ1-3; possible D gene TRBD1, 6 bases. V shed 8 bases and J shed 0 bases, with 26 bases lying between them. The CDR3 covers 19 residues. Germline CDR1 SEHNR, CDR2 FQNEAQ (reference sequence). The CDR3 reads CASVRGGRDLSPSGNTIYF. The CDR3 region has the DNA TGTGCCAGCGTTAGGGGGGGGCGGGACCTTTCTCCCTCTGGAAACACCATATATTTT.

CDR3 in amino acids: CAWSAQNTEAFF. In nucleotides, the CDR3 is TGTGCCTGGAGTGCACAGAACACTGAAGCTTTCTTT. This chain uses TRBV30 with TRBJ1-1; D is unresolved. CDR1 GTSNPN and CDR2 SVGIG come from the germline V gene (reference sequence). Deletions cut 1 base from V and 1 base from J, with 4 bases between. CDR3 length: 12 amino acids.

This clone showed up just a few times. The chain combines TRBV19 with TRBJ1-2, with no clear D. Germline CDR1 LNHDA, CDR2 SQIVND (reference sequence). Between the trimmed V and J ends, which lost 7 bases and 8 bases, there was a span of 20 bases. CDR3 length: 14 residues. Here the CDR3 reads CASTLTPRTEGYTF. The CDR3 bases are TGTGCCAGTACCCTAACGCCCCGGACGGAGGGCTACACCTTC.

The V and J genes are TRBV5-5 and TRBJ1-3; D call uncertain. Per the germline V gene, CDR1 is SGHKS and CDR2 is YYEKEE (reference sequence). Trimming pared 0 bases from V and 4 bases from J, leaving 11 bases between. This CDR3 is 15 amino acids long. CDR3 in amino acids: CASSLGGLAGNTIYF. The CDR3 region has the DNA TGTGCCAGCAGCTTGGGAGGGCTAGCGGGAAACACCATATATTTT.

The CDR3 reads CASSRGGQGDGYTF. The CDR3 DNA follows: TGTGCCAGCAGCCGTGGGGGACAGGGCGATGGCTACACCTTC. The chain joins TRBV7-2 to TRBJ1-2; TRBD1 aligns across 9 bases. The CDR3 spans 14 residues. The germline CDR1 and CDR2 sequences are SGHTA and FQGNSA. The V segment lost 5 bases and the J segment 6 bases; nucleotides outside the gene matches: 7. The whole variable domain, remainder taken from reference TRBV7-2 and TRBJ1-2, is GAGVSQSPSNKVTEKGKDVELRCDPISGHTALYWYRQSLGQGLEFLIYFQGNSAPDKSGLPSDRFSAERTGGSVSTLTIQRTQQEDSAVYLCASSRGGQGDGYTFGSGTRLTVV.

V usage is TRBV6-5 and J usage is TRBJ2-5, with D unresolved. This CDR3 has 12 amino acids. The ends were cut back, 5 bases at V and 2 bases at J, with 6 bases in the middle. Germline V CDR1 and CDR2: MNHEY, SVGAGI. The CDR3 loop is CASSKIQETQYF. CDR3 sequence (DNA): TGTGCCAGCAGTAAGATACAAGAGACCCAGTACTTC.

The chain carries TRBV6-5 and TRBJ2-7; D remains unclear. V lost 6 bases, J lost 9 bases, and 18 bases lay in between. This CDR3 has 13 residues. Germline V CDR1 and CDR2: MNHEY, SVGAGI. This chain's CDR3 is CASRKVADSGQYF. CDR3 bases: TGTGCCAGCAGAAAGGTGGCAGACTCAGGGCAGTACTTC.

The rearrangement uses TRBV4-3 and TRBJ1-3; TRBD1 matches at 7 bases. V lost 5 bases to trimming and J lost 8 bases; unmatched junction nucleotides: 15. CDR3 length: 16 amino acids. CDR1 is LGHNA and CDR2 is YSLEER in the germline V gene. CDR3 amino acids: CASSFRWRQGGDTIYF. The DNA of the CDR3 is TGCGCCAGCAGCTTCCGTTGGCGGCAGGGGGGGGACACCATATATTTT.

This chain joins TRBV4-3 and TRBJ2-1, with D possibly TRBD1 on 6 matching bases. The germline V gene encodes CDR1 LGHNA and CDR2 YSLEER. The V and J ends lost 0 bases and 9 bases respectively, with 9 bases between them. The length of the CDR3 is 13 residues. The CDR3 DNA sequence: TGCGCCAGCAGCCAAGATGGGGGCGGTGAGCAGTTCTTC. Translating it yields CASSQDGGGEQFF.

The chain couples TRBV5-1 to TRBJ1-2; D might be TRBD1 (5 bases). This CDR3 has 13 amino acids. The V gene's germline CDR1 is SGHRS and CDR2 YFSETQ. Trimming took off 1 base at V and 8 bases at J, with 12 bases between the two ends. CDR3 protein: CASSLLARDGYTF. The CDR3 coding sequence is TGCGCCAGCAGCTTGTTGGCTAGGGACGGCTACACCTTC.

The chain recombines TRBV6-1 with TRBJ1-5; D is perhaps TRBD1 (5 bases). Germline lookup yields CDR1 MNHNS and CDR2 SASEGT. V lost 3 bases and J lost 2, with 20 bases in between. The CDR3 runs to 18 residues. CDR3 residues: CASSDLRGVRVGNQPQHF. The CDR3 DNA sequence: TGTGCCAGCAGTGACCTCCGGGGCGTTAGGGTCGGCAATCAGCCCCAGCATTTT.

The CDR3 bases are TGTGCCTGGAGTATCACGCAAGAGACCCAGTACTTC. Its translation is CAWSITQETQYF. The rearrangement joins TRBV30 to TRBJ2-5; D is unclear. CDR3 length: 12 residues. V lost 2 bases, J lost 2 bases, and 6 bases lay in between. In germline, CDR1 is GTSNPN, CDR2 SVGIG (reference sequence).

This clone was seen a few times. The V and J genes are TRBV5-4 and TRBJ2-1, with D uncertain. V lost 4 bases to trimming and J lost 8 bases, with 16 bases between them. This CDR3 spans 14 amino acids. Germline CDR1 SGHNT, CDR2 YYREEE (reference sequence). CDR3 nucleotides: TGTGCCAGCAGCCTGGGATGGAGATCCGATGAGCAGTTCTTC. This codes for CASSLGWRSDEQFF.

The chain links TRBV5-4 to TRBJ1-2; 10 positions agree with TRBD1. J lost 3 bases, V lost 4 bases, and 6 bases had no gene match. This CDR3 region has 15 residues. Germline V CDR1 and CDR2: SGHNT, YYREEE (reference sequence). The CDR3 here is CASSVDRGSYYGYTF. The CDR3 bases are TGTGCCAGCAGCGTGGACAGGGGGAGCTACTATGGCTACACCTTC.